This T cell receptor beta chain was found in a study of technical replicates of blood from a few donors. Clones were sequenced by immunoSEQ multiplex PCR, and TCRdb holds only the in-frame ones, with some missing. The table includes tens of thousands of clones, around 94% detected once. V trimming: 6 bases; J trimming: 3 bases; junction bases outside the gene matches: 1. Germline assignment: CDR1 ENHRY and CDR2 SYGVKD. CDR3 length equals 13 residues. The receptor's source is a human donor in good health. Sequencing was done on a sample of T cells isolated from PBMCs. V is TRBV10-3 and J is TRBJ2-3; the match to TRBD2 covers 9 bases. CDR3 coding DNA: TGTGCCATCAGGGGACTAGCTACAGATACGCAGTATTTT. This codes for CAIRGLATDTQYF.